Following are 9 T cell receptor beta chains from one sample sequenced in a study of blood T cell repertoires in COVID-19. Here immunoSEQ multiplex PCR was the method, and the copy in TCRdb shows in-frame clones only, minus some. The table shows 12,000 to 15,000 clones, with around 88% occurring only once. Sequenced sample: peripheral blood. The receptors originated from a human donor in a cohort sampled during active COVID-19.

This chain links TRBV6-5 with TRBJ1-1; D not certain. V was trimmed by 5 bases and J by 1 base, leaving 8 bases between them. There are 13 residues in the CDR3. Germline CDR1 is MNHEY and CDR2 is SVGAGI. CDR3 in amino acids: CASSQFQNTEAFF. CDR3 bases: TGTGCCAGCAGTCAATTCCAGAACACTGAAGCTTTCTTT.

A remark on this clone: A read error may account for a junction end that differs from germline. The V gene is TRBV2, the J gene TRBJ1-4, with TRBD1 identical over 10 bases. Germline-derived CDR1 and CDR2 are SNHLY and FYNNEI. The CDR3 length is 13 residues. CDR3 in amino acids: CASLRDRGSPVDF. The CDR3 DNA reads TGTGCCAGCCTCCGGGACAGGGGTTCTCCCGTGGATTTT.

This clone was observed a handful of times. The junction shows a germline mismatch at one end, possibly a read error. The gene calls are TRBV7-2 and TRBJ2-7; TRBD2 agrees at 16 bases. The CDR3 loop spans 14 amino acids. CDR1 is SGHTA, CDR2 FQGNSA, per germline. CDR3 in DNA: TGTGCCAGCAGCCTGGGACTAGCGGGAGGGCCCCCGTCCTTC. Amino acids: CASSLGLAGGPPSF.

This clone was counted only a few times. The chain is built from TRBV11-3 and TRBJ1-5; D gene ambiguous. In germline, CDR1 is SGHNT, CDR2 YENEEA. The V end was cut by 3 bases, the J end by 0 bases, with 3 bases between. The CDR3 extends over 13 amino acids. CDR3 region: CASSLSSNQPQHF. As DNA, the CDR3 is TGTGCCAGCAGCTTGAGTAGCAATCAGCCCCAGCATTTT. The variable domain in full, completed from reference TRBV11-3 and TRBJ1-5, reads EAGVVQSPRYKIIEKKQPVAFWCNPISGHNTLYWYLQNLGQGPELLIRYENEEAVDDSQLPKDRFSAERLKGVDSTLKIQPAELGDSAVYLCASSLSSNQPQHFGDGTRLSIL.

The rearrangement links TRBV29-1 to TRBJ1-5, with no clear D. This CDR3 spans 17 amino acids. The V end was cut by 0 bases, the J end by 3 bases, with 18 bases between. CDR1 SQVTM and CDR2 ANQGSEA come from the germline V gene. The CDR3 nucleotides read TGCAGCGTTGAAGAGGCAGGCCAATACGAAATCAATCAGCCCCAGCATTTT. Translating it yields CSVEEAGQYEINQPQHF.

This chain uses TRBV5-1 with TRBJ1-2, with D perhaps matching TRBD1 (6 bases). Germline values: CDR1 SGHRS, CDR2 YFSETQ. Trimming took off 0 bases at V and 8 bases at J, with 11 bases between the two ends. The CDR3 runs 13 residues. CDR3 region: CASSLGGTRGYTF. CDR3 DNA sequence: TGCGCCAGCAGCTTGGGGGGGACACGGGGCTACACCTTC.

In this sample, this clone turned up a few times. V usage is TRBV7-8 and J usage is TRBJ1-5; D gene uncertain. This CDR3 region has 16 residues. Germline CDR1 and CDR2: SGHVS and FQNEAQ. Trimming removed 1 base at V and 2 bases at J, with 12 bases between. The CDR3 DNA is TGTGCCAGCAGCTTAGTGAGGGCAGGCGGCAATCAGCCCCAGCATTTT. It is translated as CASSLVRAGGNQPQHF.

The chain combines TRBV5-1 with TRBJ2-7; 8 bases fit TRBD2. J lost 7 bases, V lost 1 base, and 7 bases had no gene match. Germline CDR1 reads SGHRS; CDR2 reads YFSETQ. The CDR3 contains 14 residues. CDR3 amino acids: CASSLFAGGEEQYF. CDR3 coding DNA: TGCGCCAGCAGCTTGTTCGCGGGAGGAGAGGAGCAGTACTTC.

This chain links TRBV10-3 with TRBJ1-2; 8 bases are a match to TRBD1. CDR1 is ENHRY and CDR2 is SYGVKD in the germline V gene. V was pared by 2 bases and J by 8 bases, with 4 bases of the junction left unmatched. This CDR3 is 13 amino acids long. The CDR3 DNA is TGTGCCATCAGTGAGAGACAGGGGTTCGGCTACACCTTC. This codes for CAISERQGFGYTF.